This entry lists 11 T cell receptor beta chains sequenced from one sample in a study of identical twins. TCRdb processed the 5' RACE reads anew with MiXCR; each CDR3 protein has one entry. Among 230,000 or so distinct CDR3 sequences listed, approximately 8.3% were seen once. These data also featured in a second study, about yellow fever vaccine responses in identical twins.

What was sequenced was CD8+ T cells sorted from blood. The receptors derive from a woman younger than 35 in good health.

There are a few counts of this clonotype. J is TRBJ2-1 and V is TRBV12-3 or TRBV12-4; 13 bases line up with TRBD2. This CDR3 region has 14 residues. Trimming cost V 5 bases and J 12 bases; bases outside gene matches: 7. This chain's CDR3 is CASSETSGRPPQFF. The DNA of the CDR3 is TGTGCCAGCAGTGAGACTAGCGGGAGGCCCCCGCAGTTCTTC.

This clonotype has a count of ten or more. The chain combines TRBV12-3 or TRBV12-4 with TRBJ2-1, with D uncertain. V was pared by 7 bases and J by 6 bases, with 10 bases between. This CDR3 is 12 amino acids long. CDR3 sequence (DNA): TGTGCCAGCAAGACTGGCGTCAATGAGCAGTTCTTC. Residues: CASKTGVNEQFF.

This clonotype was detected only a few times. The chain uses TRBV20-1 and TRBJ2-3; TRBD2 matches 11 bases. CDR1 DFQATT and CDR2 SNEGSKA come from the germline V gene (reference sequence). Trimming at V came to 1 base and at J to 4 bases, leaving 4 bases not matched to a gene. The CDR3 loop spans 15 amino acids. This CDR3 is CSARVLAGEADTQYF. The CDR3, as DNA: TGCAGTGCTAGAGTACTAGCGGGGGAGGCAGATACGCAGTATTTT.

CDR3 DNA: TGCGCCAGCAGCTTGGATACGAGACAGGTTTGGAACAATGAGCAGTTCTTC. It translates to CASSLDTRQVWNNEQFF. This rearrangement joins TRBV5-1 to TRBJ2-1, with TRBD1 as a possible D gene (6 bases). The CDR3 covers 17 residues. Germline CDR1 is SGHRS and CDR2 is YFSETQ. V gave up 0 bases and J gave up 5 bases, with 18 bases separating them.

This clonotype was observed a few times. The chain carries TRBV7-9 and TRBJ2-5, with a tentative D call TRBD2 (6 bases). Trimming took 4 bases from V and 1 from J, leaving 10 bases between them. The CDR3 length is 14 residues. Germline-derived CDR1 and CDR2 are SEHNR and FQNEAQ (reference sequence). The CDR3 coding sequence is TGTGCCAGCAGCTCAACGGAGGGCCAAGAGACCCAGTACTTC. It encodes CASSSTEGQETQYF.

This clonotype occurred a few times. The CDR3 DNA reads as TGTGCCAGCAGTATCTGGACTAGCGGATACAATGAGCAGTTCTTC. It yields the protein CASSIWTSGYNEQFF. This chain links TRBV27 with TRBJ2-1; TRBD2 agrees at 10 bases. The CDR3 totals 15 residues. Germline CDR1 MNHEY, CDR2 SMNVEV (reference sequence). Germline trimming cut 5 bases from V and 4 bases from J; bases unmatched to any gene: 5.

This clonotype was seen at least ten times. This chain links TRBV20-1 with TRBJ1-2; D is uncertain. Trimming cost V 3 bases and J 7 bases, with 12 bases left between them. The CDR3 sequence is 12 residues long. Germline V gene lookup returns CDR1 DFQATT and CDR2 SNEGSKA (reference sequence). The CDR3 is CSASGELGGYTF. CDR3 in DNA: TGCAGTGCTAGTGGGGAGCTGGGTGGCTACACCTTC.

The table lists this clonotype with many counts. The chain joins TRBV4-3 to TRBJ2-1; TRBD1 matches 7 bases. The CDR3 covers 13 residues. Per germline, CDR1 LGHNA and CDR2 YSLEER. The trim removed 6 bases at V and 4 bases at J, leaving 3 bases unmatched. The CDR3 nucleotides read TGCGCCAGCAGGGGACAGCCTTACAATGAGCAGTTCTTC. Amino acids: CASRGQPYNEQFF.

J is TRBJ2-3 and V is TRBV9; 11 bases agree with TRBD2. V gave up 2 bases and J gave up 2 bases; unmatched junction bases: 10. The germline V gene encodes CDR1 SGDLS and CDR2 YYNGEE. The CDR3 runs 18 residues. The CDR3 reads CASSVGSGTSGPTDTQYF. The DNA of the CDR3 is TGTGCCAGCAGCGTGGGAAGCGGGACTAGCGGACCCACAGATACGCAGTATTTT.

This clonotype was observed at least ten times. The genes are TRBV4-3 and TRBJ2-3; D remains ambiguous. V dropped 4 bases and J dropped 2 bases, with 19 bases sitting between them. The CDR3 extends over 17 amino acids. Per the germline V gene, CDR1 is LGHNA and CDR2 is YSLEER. The DNA of the CDR3 is TGCGCCAGCAGCCGGAACCGGGCCATACTAAACACAGATACGCAGTATTTT. Translating it yields CASSRNRAILNTDTQYF.

The rearrangement uses TRBV27 and TRBJ1-5; the D is unclear. Trimming left V 2 bases short and J 0 bases short, with 5 bases between. Germline CDR1 is MNHEY and CDR2 is SMNVEV (reference sequence). The CDR3 is 14 residues long. Here the CDR3 DNA reads TGTGCCAGCAGTTTAACACGTAGCAATCAGCCCCAGCATTTT. This codes for CASSLTRSNQPQHF.